The clone carrying this T cell receptor (beta chain) has at least ten counts. What it binds is not known. Looked up from germline, CDR1 is MDHEN and CDR2 is SYDVKM. V gave up 2 bases and J gave up 5 bases, with 10 bases separating them. The CDR3 is 14 amino acids. This sample was included in a study of T-cell reconstitution after alpha-beta-depleted transplantation in children. Study findings and constraints: T-cell counts and diversity were attributed mostly to newly produced T cells one year after transplant. By about two months after transplant, alpha-beta T cells reportedly arose from several hundred graft clones that had expanded. Some patients showed high day-60 TCRbeta diversity, which derived from surviving recipient T cells and thymic progenitors.

Using unique molecular identifiers, the investigators prepared the TCRbeta library. TCRdb called the PCR reads again in MiXCR, with one record for every CDR3 protein. The sample shows about 300,000 distinct CDR3 sequences, roughly 9.1% of them seen only once. The gene calls are TRBV28 and TRBJ2-1, with unresolved D. This TCR derives from a boy less than two years old with acute myeloid leukemia, due to receive a stem cell transplant. The sample consisted of PBMCs, taken before TCRalphabeta/CD19-depleted stem cell transplant. The DNA of the CDR3 is TGTGCCAGCAGTTTACCCCCTAGAGACAATGAGCAGTTCTTC. Amino acid sequence: CASSLPPRDNEQFF.